This TCR beta chain is drawn from a study of blood T cells in healthy people across ages. The second PCR ran about 6 to 12 cycles with a sample-barcoded 5' primer and J-beta primers. TCRdb redid the calling of the 5' RACE reads with MiXCR, one entry per CDR3 protein. Here the sample spans approximately 1.5 million distinct CDR3 sequences, almost 35% being singletons. V lost 3 bases and J lost 3, with 14 bases in between. There are 14 residues in the CDR3. Germline lookup yields CDR1 DFQATT and CDR2 SNEGSKA (reference sequence). The sequenced sample was blood. The receptor comes from a woman aged 30 to 39 in good health. The chain recombines TRBV20-1 with TRBJ1-2; no firm D call. The CDR3 nucleotides are TGCAGTGCTAGTTCTCCCTGGGTTCACTATGGCTACACCTTC. As protein: CSASSPWVHYGYTF.